Detailed here is one T cell receptor (beta chain). Its target is not known. The data were obtained in a study of early T cells in non-severe SARS-CoV-2 infection. Study summary: The study sequenced bulk RNA from unsorted whole blood, with chains unpaired.

Tagging with unique molecular identifiers was applied to individual cDNA molecules. TCRdb re-derived calls from the 5' RACE reads in MiXCR, one entry per CDR3 protein. This repertoire shows 70,000 to 90,000 distinct CDR3 sequences, about 16% found once; its top ten account for 5.5%. The V gene's germline CDR1 is MNHEY and CDR2 SVGAGI. V lost 5 bases and J 4 bases, leaving 8 bases between the germline ends. CDR3 size: 12 residues. Overall study findings and caveats: A preference for anti-spike CD8 responses marked VDJdb matching, which missed private and CD4 specificities.

The chain has TRBV6-5 and TRBJ1-1; no definite D call. Sequenced input: whole blood. The receptor was derived from an adult who was a healthcare worker with PCR-confirmed SARS-CoV-2 infection or an uninfected control (not recorded which). The CDR3: CASSTMGTEAFF. Here the CDR3 DNA reads TGTGCCAGCAGTACCATGGGCACTGAAGCTTTCTTT.